The clone carrying this T cell receptor beta chain has just a few counts. Its specificity is unknown. The sample originates from a study of cytomegalovirus exposure and HLA in healthy donors. A multiplex PCR was run with 60 Vbeta primers and 13 Jbeta primers. Sequencing was performed with immunoSEQ multiplex PCR; in TCRdb, only in-frame clones are kept and a portion is missing. The sample gives 150,000 to 200,000 clones, about three quarters of which show up once; less than 1.6% is in the top ten. Study-level findings and limits: The study listed around 150 cytomegalovirus-associated TCR beta chains.

This TCR was sampled from a girl between 5 and 17 years old in good health and CMV-seronegative. The sequencing input was PBMCs.

The CDR3 coding sequence is TGCGCCAGCAGCTTGGCGACTGCGGGGGGTTACAATGAGCAGTTCTTC. This codes for CASSLATAGGYNEQFF. The J gene is TRBJ2-1, the V gene TRBV5-1, with 8 bases lining up with TRBD2. With V trimmed by 0 bases and J by 4 bases, 6 bases remained unmatched. Germline values: CDR1 SGHRS, CDR2 YFSETQ. CDR3 length equals 16 residues.